This T cell receptor (beta chain) comes out of a study of post-analysis software for immune sequencing data. Across the study: The courses of disease that were included comprised relapsing-remitting, secondary progressive and progressive-relapsing multiple sclerosis.

As for this clonotype: Its specificity is unknown.

Included in the TCR beta cDNA libraries were unique molecular identifiers. Researchers reported roughly 0.5 million cDNA molecules coming from around 1 to 9.1 million T cells. TCRdb redid the calling of the PCR reads with MiXCR, one entry per CDR3 protein. The profile shows roughly 410,000 distinct CDR3 sequences, about a third of them singletons. The CDR3 totals 15 residues. Per the germline V gene, CDR1 is KGHSH and CDR2 is LQKENI. Deletions cut 2 bases from V and 5 bases from J, with 13 bases between. General study findings and limits: Controls showed lower frequencies than patients for several TRBV segments, and TRBV5-6, TRBV5-1 and TRBV20-1 were among these. Clustering by F measure revealed strong co-clustering among samples prepared together in one batch. The normalized Chao1 diversity of multiple sclerosis patients was significantly lower than that of controls.

Sequenced: blood. This receptor was taken from a girl aged 5 to 17 with multiple sclerosis. The chain links TRBV18 to TRBJ2-1; weak D call: TRBD1 (7 bases). The DNA of the CDR3 is TGTGCCAGCTCACCAGCAGGGGGGATACACAATGAGCAGTTCTTC. Amino acid sequence: CASSPAGGIHNEQFF.